The source of this TCR beta chain is a study of blood T cell repertoires in COVID-19. This clone showed up just a few times. V lost 3 bases and J lost 0, with 10 bases in between. The CDR3 contains 15 residues. The germline CDR1 and CDR2 sequences are SGHRS and YFSETQ. TCRdb keeps only in-frame clones here, not all; method: immunoSEQ multiplex PCR. The data contain 310,000 or so clones, about four fifths of them singletons. The TCR was taken from a woman in her 50s with acute or convalescent COVID-19. Sequenced sample: peripheral blood. The gene calls are TRBV5-1 and TRBJ1-3; D uncertain. CDR3 DNA: TGCGCCAGCAGCTCTGGGCCCGGCTCTGGAAACACCATATATTTT. Translation gives CASSSGPGSGNTIYF.